At least ten counts were recorded for the clone carrying this T cell receptor beta chain. The entry originates in a study of CD8+CD57+ T cells in acquired aplastic anemia. Study as a whole: DNA recovered from sorted CD4+ and CD8+ cells had a mean of approximately 3.4 ug.

The CDR3 has 13 residues. CDR1 is SNHLY and CDR2 is FYNNEI in the germline V gene. Trimming cost V 11 bases and J 3 bases, with 16 bases left between them. Only patients with CD8+CD57+ cell expansion on flow cytometry were chosen for sequencing. With no exception, the patients had severe acquired aplastic anemia. TCR beta VDJ combinations and CDR3 sequences were profiled from genomic DNA. MiXCR, run by TCRdb on the reads, gives a single entry per CDR3 protein. The data show about 190,000 distinct CDR3 sequences, 48% seen once. The gene calls are TRBV2 and TRBJ1-1; D call uncertain. Sequencing was performed on sorted CD4+, CD8+, or CD8+CD57+ T cells (not recorded which) from PBMCs. The receptor was derived from a human donor with aplastic anemia. The CDR3, as DNA: TGTGCCTGTAGTCCAGAGGGTGACACTGAAGCTTTCTTT. It is translated as CACSPEGDTEAFF. Combining the CDR3 with reference TRBV2 and TRBJ1-1 gives the whole variable domain EPEVTQTPSHQVTQMGQEVILRCVPISNHLYFYWYRQILGQKVEFLVSFYNNEISEKSEIFDDQFSVERPDGSNFTLKIRSTKLEDSAMYFCACSPEGDTEAFFGQGTRLTVV.